One T cell receptor (beta chain) is described in this entry. The antigen is not known. The sample belongs to a study of OX40 agonist ivuxolimab in advanced cancers. In the study overall: Ivuxolimab, an agonistic anti-OX40 (CD134) antibody, was given to patients.

Study outcomes and limitations: Certain nonresponding patients likewise had low normalized T-cell clonal expansion. Dosing at 0.1 to 3.0 mg/kg was accompanied by clonal expansion of CD4+ and CD8+ blood T cells by week 6.

Blood was sampled at baseline, cycle 4 day 1, and cycle 7 day 1. Germline V gives CDR1 MNHEY, CDR2 SMNVEV (reference sequence). The V segment lost 2 bases and the J segment 0 bases; nucleotides outside the gene matches: 9. This CDR3 comprises 19 residues. Profiling relied on immunoSEQ multiplex PCR, and the TCRdb table lists in-frame clones only, not all of them. The sample carries 45,000 to 55,000 clones, approximately 88% recorded once. The sample consisted of CD4+ or CD8+ T cells sorted from blood, taken in a trial of the OX40 agonist ivuxolimab. The sequence was obtained from an adult with an advanced solid tumor such as melanoma, head and neck, liver or kidney cancer. The V gene is TRBV27, the J gene TRBJ2-1, with 11 bases aligning to TRBD2. The CDR3 loop reads CASSLRAGTSGYSYNEQFF. DNA for the CDR3: TGTGCCAGCAGTTTAAGAGCCGGGACTAGCGGCTACTCCTACAATGAGCAGTTCTTC.